The clone carrying this T cell receptor beta chain was found many times. The target antigen is unknown. This sample stems from a study of tumor and adjacent non-tumor tissue in lung cancer. Whole-study context: There were 12 adenocarcinoma, 2 squamous cell carcinoma and 1 small cell lung cancer cases.

TCRbeta libraries were built with three rounds of nested PCR, modified from ARM-PCR. Each CDR3 protein gets one entry after TCRdb re-called the multiplex PCR reads with MiXCR. Altogether about 75,000 distinct CDR3 sequences are present, over 70% being singletons, with the ten largest covering about 12%. The study's findings and limits: Shorter survival was associated with higher TCR diversity in tumors. Normal lung showed higher cumulative top 100 clone frequency than tumor. Significantly higher TCR diversity was found in tumor than normal lung.

The CDR3 has 13 residues. CDR1 and CDR2 from the germline V gene are MNHEY and SVGAGI. The V end lost 5 bases, the J end lost 6 bases, and 12 bases lay between the germline ends. No cell sorting was done before RNA was extracted from the tissue. The chain couples TRBV6-5 to TRBJ2-3; no reliable D call. The sequenced material came from lung tumor tissue. This receptor was taken from a woman aged 45-65 years with non-small cell lung cancer. The CDR3 protein is CASSPSSEDTQYF. Here the CDR3 DNA reads TGTGCCAGCAGTCCCTCCTCGGAGGATACGCAGTATTTT.